Following are 12 T cell receptor beta chains from one sample sequenced in a study of radiotherapy plus CTLA-4 blockade in lung cancer. Using immunoSEQ multiplex PCR, the repertoire was profiled, and TCRdb retains in-frame clones only, with some absent. This sample yields 75,000 to 95,000 clones, of which 72% are seen a single time; around an eighth belongs to the top ten. Sequenced material: peripheral blood, taken from a patient treated with radiotherapy plus ipilimumab. These receptors all come from a human donor with non-small cell lung cancer that progressed on radiotherapy plus ipilimumab.

The chain uses TRBV5-6 and TRBJ2-7; TRBD1 aligns across 8 bases. The V gene's germline CDR1 is SGHDT and CDR2 YYEEEE. The CDR3 has 13 amino acids. The V and J ends lost 3 bases and 4 bases, in that order; junction bases with no gene match: 3. CDR3 protein: CASSSGQGYEQYF. CDR3 in DNA: TGTGCCAGCAGCTCAGGACAGGGTTACGAGCAGTACTTC.

The V and J genes are TRBV2 and TRBJ2-5; 7 bases fit TRBD2. Germline loops: CDR1 SNHLY, CDR2 FYNNEI. V trimming: 6 bases; J trimming: 9 bases; junction bases outside the gene matches: 16. The CDR3 extends over 15 amino acids. CDR3 in amino acids: CASRGIRGSVTAQYF. The CDR3 bases are TGTGCCAGCAGGGGGATTCGCGGGAGCGTTACGGCCCAGTACTTC.

The J gene is TRBJ2-2, the V gene TRBV4-1; the D gene is possibly TRBD2 (5 bases). The V gene lost 4 bases and the J gene lost 7 bases, with 13 bases spanning the gap. The CDR3 length is 14 residues. Per germline, CDR1 MGHRA and CDR2 YSYEKL. CDR3 amino acids: CASSLYSGSGELFF. The CDR3 nucleotides are TGCGCCAGCAGCCTCTACTCGGGGAGCGGGGAGCTGTTTTTT.

This chain links TRBV2 with TRBJ2-3; no reliable D call. The germline V and J ends were trimmed by 4 bases and 3 bases, with 5 bases remaining between them. This CDR3 contains 12 residues. The germline CDR1 and CDR2 sequences are SNHLY and FYNNEI. The CDR3 is CASSARTDTQYF. The DNA of the CDR3 is TGTGCCAGCAGTGCAAGAACAGATACGCAGTATTTT.

V and J are TRBV5-1 and TRBJ2-5; D remains unclear. Trimming removed 0 bases at V and 2 bases at J, with 5 bases between. Germline loops: CDR1 SGHRS, CDR2 YFSETQ. This CDR3 comprises 13 residues. As DNA, the CDR3 is TGCGCCAGCAGCTTGGCGGCACAAGAGACCCAGTACTTC. This translates into CASSLAAQETQYF.

The chain combines TRBV4-1 with TRBJ2-2; D remains ambiguous. CDR3 length: 15 residues. Trimming took off 0 bases at V and 4 bases at J, with 9 bases between the two ends. Looked up from germline, CDR1 is MGHRA and CDR2 is YSYEKL. CDR3 in amino acids: CASSQDRRRTGELFF. The CDR3 DNA reads as TGCGCCAGCAGCCAAGACAGGCGCCGCACCGGGGAGCTGTTTTTT.

Regarding this clone: One end of the junction fails to match germline, which may point to a read error. This chain links TRBV28 with TRBJ2-5; D might be TRBD1 (6 bases). The CDR3 contains 14 residues. Germline CDR1 MDHEN, CDR2 SYDVKM. CDR3 protein: CASSSPGHEDTQYF. The CDR3 DNA reads as TGTGCCAGCAGTAGTCCGGGACATGAAGATACCCAGTACTTC.

This clone came up once. This chain joins TRBV6-1 and TRBJ1-1; maybe TRBD1 (5 bases). The V gene lost 1 base and the J gene lost 6 bases, with 9 bases spanning the gap. This CDR3 region has 13 residues. The germline gives CDR1 MNHNS, CDR2 SASEGT. CDR3 nucleotides: TGTGCCAGCAGTGAAGAAGGAGGGGCTGAAGCTTTCTTT. This encodes CASSEEGGAEAFF.

This clone was picked up many times. The V call is TRBV11-3, the J call TRBJ2-7; possibly TRBD2 for D (5 bases). The germline V and J ends were trimmed by 5 bases and 3 bases, with 20 bases remaining between them. The CDR3 covers 16 residues. Looked up from germline, CDR1 is SGHNT and CDR2 is YENEEA. The CDR3 DNA reads as TGTGCCAGCAGCCGACCTAGGGCTAGCTACATCTACGAGCAGTACTTC. Residues: CASSRPRASYIYEQYF.

This chain links TRBV29-1 with TRBJ1-6; D not resolved. The V end was cut by 6 bases, the J end by 7 bases, with 13 bases between. This CDR3 has 13 amino acids. Germline-derived CDR1 and CDR2 are SQVTM and ANQGSEA. CDR3 sequence: CSVALDPNSPLHF. Here the CDR3 DNA reads TGCAGCGTAGCTCTGGATCCGAATTCACCCCTCCACTTT.

CDR3 nucleotides: TGTGCCACCAGCACCTCTACAGCCGCCCAGCCCCAGCATTTT. This translates into CATSTSTAAQPQHF. This chain uses TRBV15 with TRBJ1-5; D uncertain. V was shortened by 4 bases and J by 7 bases, with 14 bases between the two germline ends. The germline V gene has CDR1 LNHNV and CDR2 YYDKDF (reference sequence). This CDR3 has 14 residues.

The CDR3 coding sequence is TGTGCCACCAGCAGAGAGATAAGCCTAGCGGGAGGCGAAGCCAAAAACATTCAGTACTTC. Translation: CATSREISLAGGEAKNIQYF. This rearrangement joins TRBV15 to TRBJ2-4; 11 positions agree with TRBD2. The CDR3 totals 20 residues. Germline assignment: CDR1 LNHNV and CDR2 YYDKDF (reference sequence). Trimming took 0 bases from V and 0 from J; bases not matched to a gene: 10.